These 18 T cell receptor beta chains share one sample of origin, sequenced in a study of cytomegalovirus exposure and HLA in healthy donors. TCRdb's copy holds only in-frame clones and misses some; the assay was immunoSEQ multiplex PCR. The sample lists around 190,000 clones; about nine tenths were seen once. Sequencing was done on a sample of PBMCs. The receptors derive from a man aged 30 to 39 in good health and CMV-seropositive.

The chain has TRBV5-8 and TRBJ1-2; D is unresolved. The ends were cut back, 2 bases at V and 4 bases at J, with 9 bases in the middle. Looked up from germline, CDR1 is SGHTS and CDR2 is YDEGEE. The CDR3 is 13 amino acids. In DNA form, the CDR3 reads TGTGCCAGCAGCTTCTCTGGGGTCTATGGCTACACCTTC. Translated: CASSFSGVYGYTF.

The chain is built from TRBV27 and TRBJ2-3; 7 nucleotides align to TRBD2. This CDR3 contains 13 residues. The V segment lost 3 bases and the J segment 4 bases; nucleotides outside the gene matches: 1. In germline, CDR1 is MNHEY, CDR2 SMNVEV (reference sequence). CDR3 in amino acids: CASSFREADTQYF. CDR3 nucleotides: TGTGCCAGCAGTTTCCGGGAGGCAGATACGCAGTATTTT.

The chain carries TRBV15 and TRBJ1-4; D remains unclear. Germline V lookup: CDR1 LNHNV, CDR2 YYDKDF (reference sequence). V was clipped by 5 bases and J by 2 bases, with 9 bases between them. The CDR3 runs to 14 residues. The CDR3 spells CATSLTLTNEKLFF. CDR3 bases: TGTGCCACCAGCCTGACACTGACTAATGAAAAACTGTTTTTT.

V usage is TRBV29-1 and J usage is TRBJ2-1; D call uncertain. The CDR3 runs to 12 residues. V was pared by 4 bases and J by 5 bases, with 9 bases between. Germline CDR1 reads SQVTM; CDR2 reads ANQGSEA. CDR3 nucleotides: TGCAGCGTTGTTGGGCAGAACAATGAGCAGTTCTTC. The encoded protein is CSVVGQNNEQFF.

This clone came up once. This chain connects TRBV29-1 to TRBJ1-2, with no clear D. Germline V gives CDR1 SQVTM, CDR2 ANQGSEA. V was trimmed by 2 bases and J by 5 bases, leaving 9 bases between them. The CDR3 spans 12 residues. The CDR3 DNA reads TGCAGCGTTGAATCGGCAGGTTATGGCTACACCTTC. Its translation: CSVESAGYGYTF.

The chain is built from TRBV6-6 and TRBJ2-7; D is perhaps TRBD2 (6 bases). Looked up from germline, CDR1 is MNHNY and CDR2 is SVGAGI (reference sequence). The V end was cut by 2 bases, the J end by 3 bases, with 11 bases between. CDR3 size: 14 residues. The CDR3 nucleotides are TGTGCCAGCAGTTACCAGGAGGACTACTACGAGCAGTACTTC. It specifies CASSYQEDYYEQYF.

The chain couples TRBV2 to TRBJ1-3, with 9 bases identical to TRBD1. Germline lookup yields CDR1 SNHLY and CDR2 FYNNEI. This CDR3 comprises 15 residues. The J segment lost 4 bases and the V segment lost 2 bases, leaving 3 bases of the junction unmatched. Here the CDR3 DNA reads TGTGCCAGCAGTGAAAGCGGGACAGGGGGAAACACCATATATTTT. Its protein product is CASSESGTGGNTIYF.

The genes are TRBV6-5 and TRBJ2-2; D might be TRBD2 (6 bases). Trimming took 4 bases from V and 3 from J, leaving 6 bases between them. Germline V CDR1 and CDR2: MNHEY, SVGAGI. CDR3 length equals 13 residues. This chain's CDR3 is CASSWGDTGELFF. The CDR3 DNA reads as TGTGCCAGCAGTTGGGGGGACACCGGGGAGCTGTTTTTT.

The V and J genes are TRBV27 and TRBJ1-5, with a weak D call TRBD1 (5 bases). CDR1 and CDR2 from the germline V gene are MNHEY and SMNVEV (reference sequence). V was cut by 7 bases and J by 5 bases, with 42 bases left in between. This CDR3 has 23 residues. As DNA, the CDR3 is TGTGCCAGCAACTCTGGGGGGGAAAGGGTTGAAATCTCCCAGGGTGGGATCTATCAGCCCCAGCATTTT. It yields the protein CASNSGGERVEISQGGIYQPQHF.

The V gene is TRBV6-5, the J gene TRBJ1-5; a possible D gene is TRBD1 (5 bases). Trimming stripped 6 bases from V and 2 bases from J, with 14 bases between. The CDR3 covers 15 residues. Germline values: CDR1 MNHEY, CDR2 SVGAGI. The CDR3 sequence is CASRHFGTGNQPQHF. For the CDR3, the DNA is TGTGCCAGCAGACACTTCGGGACCGGCAATCAGCCCCAGCATTTT.

CDR3 nucleotides: TGTGCCAGCAGTGTTGTGGATACGCAGTATTTT. It specifies CASSVVDTQYF. The rearrangement uses TRBV25-1 and TRBJ2-3; D ambiguous. With 4 bases removed from V and 6 bases from J, the gap between germline ends came to 5 bases. Germline V lookup: CDR1 MGHDK, CDR2 SYGVNS. The CDR3 has 11 residues.

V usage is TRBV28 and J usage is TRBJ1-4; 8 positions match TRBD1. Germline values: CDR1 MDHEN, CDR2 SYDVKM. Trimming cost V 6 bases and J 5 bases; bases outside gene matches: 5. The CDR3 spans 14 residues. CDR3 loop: CASSYTGGNEKLFF. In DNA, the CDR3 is TGTGCCAGCAGCTATACAGGGGGAAATGAAAAACTGTTTTTT.

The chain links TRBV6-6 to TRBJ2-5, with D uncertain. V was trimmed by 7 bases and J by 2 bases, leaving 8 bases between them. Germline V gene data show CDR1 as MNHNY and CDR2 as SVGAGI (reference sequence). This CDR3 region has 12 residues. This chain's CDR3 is CASNRRQETQYF. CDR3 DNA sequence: TGTGCCAGCAACCGCAGGCAAGAGACCCAGTACTTC.

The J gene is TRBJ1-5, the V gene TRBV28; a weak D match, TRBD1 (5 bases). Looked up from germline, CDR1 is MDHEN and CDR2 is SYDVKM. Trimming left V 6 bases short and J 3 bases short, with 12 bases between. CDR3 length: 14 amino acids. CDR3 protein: CASSPRQYNQPQHF. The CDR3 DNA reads TGTGCCAGCAGCCCTAGACAGTACAATCAGCCCCAGCATTTT.

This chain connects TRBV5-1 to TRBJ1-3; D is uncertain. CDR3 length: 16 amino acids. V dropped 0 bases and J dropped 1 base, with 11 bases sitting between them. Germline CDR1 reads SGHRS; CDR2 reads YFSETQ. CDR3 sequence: CASSLAGSTSGNTIYF. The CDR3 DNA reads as TGCGCCAGCAGCTTGGCCGGCAGTACTTCTGGAAACACCATATATTTT.

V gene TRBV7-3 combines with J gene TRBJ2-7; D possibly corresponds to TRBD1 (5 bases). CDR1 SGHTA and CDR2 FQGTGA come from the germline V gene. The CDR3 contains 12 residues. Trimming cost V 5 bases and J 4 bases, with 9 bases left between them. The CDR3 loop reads CASSVPGYEQYF. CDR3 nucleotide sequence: TGTGCCAGCAGCGTCCCAGGGTACGAGCAGTACTTC.

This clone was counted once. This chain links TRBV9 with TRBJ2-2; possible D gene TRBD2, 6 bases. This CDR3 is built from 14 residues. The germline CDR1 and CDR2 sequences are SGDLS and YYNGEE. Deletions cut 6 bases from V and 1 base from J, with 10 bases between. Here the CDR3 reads CASTAGLNTGELFF. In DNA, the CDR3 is TGTGCCAGCACCGCGGGGCTGAACACCGGGGAGCTGTTTTTT.

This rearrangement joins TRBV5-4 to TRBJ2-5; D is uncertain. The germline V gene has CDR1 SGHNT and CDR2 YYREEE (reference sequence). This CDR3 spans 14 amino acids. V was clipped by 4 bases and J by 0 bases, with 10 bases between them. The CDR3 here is CASSTEMYQETQYF. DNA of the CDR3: TGTGCCAGCAGCACGGAGATGTACCAAGAGACCCAGTACTTC.